The source of this T cell receptor (beta chain) is a study of cytomegalovirus exposure and HLA in healthy donors. Primers included in the PCR were 60 Vbeta and 13 Jbeta primers. TCRdb's copy holds only in-frame clones and misses some; the assay was immunoSEQ multiplex PCR. The table has around 150,000 clones, roughly 76% seen once. V lost 1 base and J lost 4, with 7 bases in between. CDR3 length: 13 residues. The germline gives CDR1 SGHNT, CDR2 YYREEE (reference sequence). Sequencing was performed on PBMCs. The TCR originated in a human donor in good health. This chain connects TRBV5-4 to TRBJ2-3; D gene uncertain. The CDR3 nucleotides read TGTGCCAGCAGCTTGCCCGGGTCAGATACGCAGTATTTT. Encoded protein: CASSLPGSDTQYF.